These 27 T cell receptor beta chains share one sample of origin, sequenced in a study of blood T cells in healthy people across ages. Alongside a J-beta primer mix, a sample-barcoded 5' primer served in a second PCR lasting roughly 7 to 11 cycles. TCRdb passed the 5' RACE reads through MiXCR, listing each CDR3 protein once. The sample lists over 1,500,000 distinct CDR3 sequences, 39% occurring once. Sequencing was performed on blood. The receptor source for this set is a human donor in good health.

CDR3 sequence: CSVATQGGGYTF. CDR3 nucleotide sequence: TGCAGCGTCGCGACTCAGGGTGGTGGCTACACCTTC. The rearrangement uses TRBV29-1 and TRBJ1-2; a weak D match, TRBD1 (5 bases). The CDR3 is 12 amino acids. Germline V gives CDR1 SQVTM, CDR2 ANQGSEA. V was trimmed by 6 bases and J by 7 bases, leaving 15 bases between them.

Only a few counts were recorded for this clonotype. This chain connects TRBV7-9 to TRBJ2-1; possible D gene TRBD1, 6 bases. Between the trimmed V and J ends, which lost 5 bases and 6 bases, there was a span of 17 bases. Germline loops: CDR1 SEHNR, CDR2 FQNEAQ (reference sequence). The CDR3 totals 15 residues. The CDR3 spells CASSMDSAEINEQFF. The DNA for the CDR3 is TGTGCCAGCAGCATGGACAGTGCGGAGATCAATGAGCAGTTCTTC.

The rearrangement joins TRBV24-1 to TRBJ1-2; 7 bases match TRBD1. This CDR3 spans 16 amino acids. Germline loops: CDR1 KGHDR, CDR2 SFDVKD. Trimming at V came to 3 bases and at J to 8 bases, leaving 14 bases not matched to a gene. The CDR3 DNA follows: TGTGCCACCAGTGATAGTTACGACAGGGCTGAGGGGGGCTACACCTTC. The encoded protein is CATSDSYDRAEGGYTF.

The chain combines TRBV4-3 with TRBJ2-5; D call uncertain. V was cut by 1 base and J by 5 bases, with 14 bases left in between. This CDR3 is built from 15 residues. CDR1 and CDR2 (germline): LGHNA, YSLEER. In DNA, the CDR3 is TGCGCCAGCAGCCAAGCGGTTGGCCCCGGGGAGACCCAGTACTTC. Translating it yields CASSQAVGPGETQYF.

This chain joins TRBV11-2 and TRBJ1-2; D unresolved. Germline loops: CDR1 SGHAT, CDR2 FQNNGV. V was clipped by 5 bases and J by 2 bases, with 15 bases between them. The CDR3 is 15 amino acids. The CDR3 region has the DNA TGTGCCAGCAGCGCTTACAGTGAACTCAACTATGGCTACACCTTC. Translation: CASSAYSELNYGYTF.

The V and J genes are TRBV20-1 and TRBJ2-3, with D possibly TRBD2 on 6 matching bases. This CDR3 comprises 13 residues. Trimming pared 2 bases from V and 5 bases from J, leaving 11 bases between. Germline assignment: CDR1 DFQATT and CDR2 SNEGSKA (reference sequence). This CDR3 is CSARRREVDTQYF. Written as DNA, the CDR3 is TGCAGTGCTAGACGGAGGGAGGTAGATACGCAGTATTTT.

This clonotype was counted only a few times. The chain combines TRBV29-1 with TRBJ1-2, with D possibly being TRBD1 (6 bases). This CDR3 region has 12 residues. Germline-derived CDR1 and CDR2 are SQVTM and ANQGSEA. Trimming took off 3 bases at V and 8 bases at J, with 13 bases between the two ends. CDR3 coding DNA: TGCAGCGTTGAGGGGGGCACTTGGGGCTACACCTTC. This encodes CSVEGGTWGYTF.

The V gene is TRBV5-5, the J gene TRBJ2-7; D perhaps matches TRBD2 (6 bases). CDR3 size: 15 residues. The V end was cut by 3 bases, the J end by 3 bases, with 16 bases between. CDR1 SGHKS and CDR2 YYEKEE come from the germline V gene (reference sequence). The CDR3 DNA reads as TGTGCCAGCAGCTGGGAAGGAGGGGCCGGCTACGAGCAGTACTTC. Translated: CASSWEGGAGYEQYF.

V and J are TRBV6-4 and TRBJ2-3, with no clear D. Trimming shortened V by 8 bases and J by 0 bases, and 15 bases separated the two germline ends. The CDR3 is 15 residues long. The germline V gene encodes CDR1 MRHNA and CDR2 SNTAGT. The CDR3 spells CASSFAAESTDTQYF. Here the CDR3 DNA reads TGTGCCAGCTCCTTCGCGGCGGAGAGCACAGATACGCAGTATTTT.

There are a few counts of this clonotype. The chain recombines TRBV6-5 with TRBJ1-6; 10 nucleotides agree with TRBD1. Germline-derived CDR1 and CDR2 are MNHEY and SVGAGI. The CDR3 spans 14 residues. V was pared by 7 bases and J by 10 bases, with 7 bases of the junction left unmatched. DNA for the CDR3: TGTGCCAGCAATAAAAGGGACAGGGGATCACCCCTCCACTTT. It specifies CASNKRDRGSPLHF.

In nucleotides, the CDR3 is TGTGCCAGCAGTTACAATCGGATAGCGGTGCCACTTGGCGATGAGCAGTACTTC. Translation gives CASSYNRIAVPLGDEQYF. The J gene is TRBJ2-4, the V gene TRBV6-2 or TRBV6-3; a possible D gene is TRBD2 (6 bases). The germline V gene has CDR1 MNHEY and CDR2 SVGEGT. This CDR3 comprises 18 residues. V lost 2 bases and J 13 bases, leaving 30 bases between the germline ends.

The V call is TRBV10-3, the J call TRBJ1-1; 9 nucleotides line up with TRBD1. V lost 2 bases and J lost 5; bases outside the gene matches: 6. CDR1 ENHRY and CDR2 SYGVKD come from the germline V gene. The CDR3 is made up of 15 amino acids. In nucleotides, the CDR3 is TGTGCCATCAGTGAGACCGGGACAGGGAGAACTGAAGCTTTCTTT. Protein sequence: CAISETGTGRTEAFF.

This clonotype has just a few counts. The DNA for the CDR3 is TGTGCCAGCAGCTCAACGGCGGAAAACACTGAAGCTTTCTTT. It specifies CASSSTAENTEAFF. The chain links TRBV7-3 to TRBJ1-1, with D hard to call. V dropped 4 bases and J dropped 2 bases, with 11 bases sitting between them. This CDR3 comprises 14 residues. Germline V lookup: CDR1 SGHTA, CDR2 FQGTGA.

The chain recombines TRBV29-1 with TRBJ1-1; 7 nucleotides align to TRBD1. The V and J ends lost 4 bases and 2 bases, in that order; junction bases with no gene match: 10. From germline, CDR1 is SQVTM and CDR2 ANQGSEA. This CDR3 has 15 amino acids. The CDR3 loop is CSVGLRDRQNTEAFF. The DNA of the CDR3 is TGCAGCGTTGGTCTACGGGACAGACAAAACACTGAAGCTTTCTTT.

CDR3 protein: CSVLVIPDTEAFF. DNA for the CDR3: TGCAGCGTCCTAGTTATTCCGGACACTGAAGCTTTCTTT. The rearrangement links TRBV29-1 to TRBJ1-1; D is unresolved. Germline V gene data show CDR1 as SQVTM and CDR2 as ANQGSEA. V lost 6 bases, J lost 3 bases, and 14 bases lay in between. This CDR3 region has 13 residues.

The J gene is TRBJ2-7, the V gene TRBV29-1; TRBD1 matches 7 bases. The CDR3 extends over 14 amino acids. J was trimmed by 3 bases and V by 5 bases; bases with no gene match: 10. Germline assignment: CDR1 SQVTM and CDR2 ANQGSEA. CDR3 nucleotides: TGCAGCGTTTCCCCCACGGGACAGCTCTACGAGCAGTACTTC. Translation: CSVSPTGQLYEQYF.

A few counts support this clonotype. The chain combines TRBV29-1 with TRBJ2-5; TRBD1 matches 9 bases. CDR3 length equals 15 residues. V was clipped by 1 base and J by 5 bases; unmatched bases: 8. Germline V gives CDR1 SQVTM, CDR2 ANQGSEA. Written as DNA, the CDR3 is TGCAGCGTTGAAGCGGACAGGGGAATAGGGGAGACCCAGTACTTC. Translating gives CSVEADRGIGETQYF. Variable domain in full (rest from reference TRBV29-1 and TRBJ2-5): SAVISQKPSRDICQRGTSLTIQCQVDSQVTMMFWYRQQPGQSLTLIATANQGSEATYESGFVIDKFPISRPNLTFSTLTVSNMSPEDSSIYLCSVEADRGIGETQYFGPGTRLLVL.

There are a few counts of this clonotype. The chain uses TRBV4-1 and TRBJ1-6; D unclear. V was cut by 4 bases and J by 3 bases, with 16 bases left in between. CDR1 and CDR2 (germline): MGHRA, YSYEKL. The CDR3 is 17 residues long. The CDR3 DNA follows: TGCGCCAGCAGCCGAGAATCTATAACTATCTATAATTCACCCCTCCACTTT. Amino acid sequence: CASSRESITIYNSPLHF.

This clonotype was recorded once. V is TRBV7-8 and J is TRBJ2-3; no reliable D call. There are 16 residues in the CDR3. The germline CDR1 and CDR2 sequences are SGHVS and FQNEAQ. Trimming took off 5 bases at V and 2 bases at J, with 17 bases between the two ends. The CDR3: CASSLRNFFTTDTQYF. In DNA, the CDR3 is TGTGCCAGCAGCCTTAGAAATTTCTTTACCACAGATACGCAGTATTTT.

This clonotype appeared once. This chain joins TRBV20-1 and TRBJ1-1; no definite D call. Germline lookup yields CDR1 DFQATT and CDR2 SNEGSKA (reference sequence). V lost 2 bases and J lost 3, with 13 bases in between. The CDR3 length is 14 residues. Here the CDR3 DNA reads TGCAGTGCTAGACCGTCCTGGGCGTACACTGAAGCTTTCTTT. Residues: CSARPSWAYTEAFF.

Worth noting for this clonotype: This could be a read error, since a much larger clone is one nucleotide away. The chain carries TRBV12-3 or TRBV12-4 and TRBJ1-2, with a tentative D call TRBD1 (6 bases). CDR3 length equals 14 residues. V was cut by 1 base and J by 6 bases, with 12 bases left in between. DNA of the CDR3: TGTGCCAGCAGTTTAGGGACAGACAACCATGGCTACACCTTC. Translating it yields CASSLGTDNHGYTF.

This chain links TRBV5-1 with TRBJ2-1; 8 bases fit TRBD1. Losses at the gene ends were 2 bases for V and 6 bases for J; bases not matched to a gene: 4. The CDR3 length is 14 residues. Germline CDR1 SGHRS, CDR2 YFSETQ. The DNA for the CDR3 is TGCGCCAGCAGCTTAGGGGACAGGTCCAATGAGCAGTTCTTC. Encoded protein: CASSLGDRSNEQFF.

The V gene is TRBV9, the J gene TRBJ2-5; the D gene could be TRBD1 or TRBD2 (5 bases each). CDR3 size: 15 residues. Trimming stripped 0 bases from V and 11 bases from J, with 20 bases between. From germline, CDR1 is SGDLS and CDR2 YYNGEE. CDR3: CASSVDPGPGGKQYF. CDR3 bases: TGTGCCAGCAGCGTAGATCCAGGGCCTGGGGGTAAGCAGTACTTC.

The chain carries TRBV7-2 and TRBJ1-1; 7 positions match TRBD1. CDR1 and CDR2 from the germline V gene are SGHTA and FQGNSA. J lost 10 bases, V lost 2 bases, and 7 bases had no gene match. The length of the CDR3 is 13 residues. CDR3 DNA: TGTGCCAGCAGCTTACGACAGGGCGGTGGAGCTTTCTTT. It yields the protein CASSLRQGGGAFF. Drawing the rest from reference TRBV7-2 and TRBJ1-1, the complete variable domain is GAGVSQSPSNKVTEKGKDVELRCDPISGHTALYWYRQSLGQGLEFLIYFQGNSAPDKSGLPSDRFSAERTGGSVSTLTIQRTQQEDSAVYLCASSLRQGGGAFFGQGTRLTVV.

The chain joins TRBV28 to TRBJ2-1; no clear D. Germline CDR1 MDHEN, CDR2 SYDVKM. The CDR3 has 11 residues. Deletions cut 6 bases from V and 8 bases from J, with 8 bases between. The CDR3 DNA reads TGTGCCAGCAGGATGTCCGATGAGCAGTTCTTC. Translation: CASRMSDEQFF.

The V call is TRBV11-1, the J call TRBJ2-1; possibly TRBD2 for D (7 bases). Germline V gene data show CDR1 as SGHAT and CDR2 as FQDESV (reference sequence). The length of the CDR3 is 17 residues. Trimming stripped 0 bases from V and 2 bases from J, with 14 bases between. The CDR3 DNA reads as TGTGCCAGCAGCTTAGCGACCGGCGGGGGCCCCTACAATGAGCAGTTCTTC. Its translation: CASSLATGGGPYNEQFF.

V is TRBV3-1 and J is TRBJ2-7; D is possibly TRBD1 or TRBD2 (5 bases each). The CDR3 runs to 15 residues. CDR1 is LGHDT and CDR2 is YNNKEL in the germline V gene (reference sequence). V dropped 4 bases and J dropped 5 bases, with 18 bases sitting between them. CDR3 in amino acids: CASSRDLLRSNEQYF. The CDR3 coding sequence is TGTGCCAGCAGCCGGGACCTTCTGAGGAGTAACGAGCAGTACTTC.